This is a list of T cell receptor beta chains from one sample in a study of tumor-infiltrating lymphocytes in primary liver carcinoma. A single record per CDR3 protein comes from TCRdb applying MiXCR to the multiplex PCR reads. The data hold about 200,000 distinct CDR3 sequences, with approximately 64% observed a single time. Sequences were obtained from peripheral blood. Receptors originate from a woman aged 60-75 years with primary liver carcinoma and hepatitis B virus infection. CDR3s include the opening cysteine and the closing phenylalanine or tryptophan. A D gene is named only where the DNA matches it firmly. Size is stated for part of the rows, as once, few or many counts, or as a class when the clone is expanded.

DNA,CDR3,D,V,J,size
TGTGCCAGCTCGGGACTAGCGGGACCAGATACGCAGTATTTT,CASSGLAGPDTQYF,TRBD2,TRBV11-2,TRBJ2-3,many
TGCAGCGTTGAACTAGCTGGAGGATTCTACGAGCAGTACTTC,CSVELAGGFYEQYF,.,TRBV29-1,TRBJ2-7,.
TGTGCCGGCAGCTTAGATCAAGTAGCGGGAGGGCCAGAGAGTGAGCAGTTCTTC,CAGSLDQVAGGPESEQFF,TRBD2,TRBV11-3,TRBJ2-1,.
TGTGCCAGCAGCTTAAGGACTGTAAGTGAGCAGTTCTTC,CASSLRTVSEQFF,.,TRBV11-1,TRBJ2-1,.
TGTGCCACCAAGGGAGGTAGCGGGAGCTGGCCCGGGGAGCTGTTTTTT,CATKGGSGSWPGELFF,TRBD2,TRBV24-1,TRBJ2-2,.
TGCGCCAGCAGCCAAGGGGGGCTCTATGGCTACACCTTC,CASSQGGLYGYTF,.,TRBV4-1,TRBJ1-2,many
TGTGCCAGCAGGAAATGGGAGAACACCGGGGAGCTGTTTTTT,CASRKWENTGELFF,.,TRBV6-5,TRBJ2-2,many
TGTGCCAGCAGCCCTCTTATACCAGCGTTAGACCAAGAGACCCAGTACTTC,CASSPLIPALDQETQYF,.,TRBV11-1,TRBJ2-5,.
TGTGCCAGCAGCGGGAACTTGCAAGAGACCCAGTACTTC,CASSGNLQETQYF,.,TRBV14,TRBJ2-5,many
TGTACCAGCAGCTTAGACCCTCGGGACAGGGGGTACCCCTATAATTCACCCCTCCACTTT,CTSSLDPRDRGYPYNSPLHF,TRBD1,TRBV11-2,TRBJ1-6,.
TGTGCCAGCAGCATAAGTGGGACAGGATTCTCACTCCTCCACTTT,CASSISGTGFSLLHF,TRBD1,TRBV11-2,TRBJ1-6,.
TGCGCCAGCAAGCAGGGGGCGGAAGAGACTCAGTACTTC,CASKQGAEETQYF,TRBD1,TRBV5-1,TRBJ2-5,.
TGTGCCACCAGTGGGGACAGGATCCCCTACGTGCAGTACTTC,CATSGDRIPYVQYF,TRBD1,TRBV2,TRBJ2-7,once
TGTGCCAGTAGTACCCGGGGTAGCGGGAGTCACAATGAGCAGTTCTTC,CASSTRGSGSHNEQFF,TRBD2,TRBV19,TRBJ2-1,.
TGTACCAGCACCTTAACGGGAGAGAGCACCGGGGAGCTGTTTTTT,CTSTLTGESTGELFF,.,TRBV11-2,TRBJ2-2,.
TGTGCCAGCAGTTACTCGATTAGGTCCTACAATGAGCAGTTCTTC,CASSYSIRSYNEQFF,.,TRBV6-5,TRBJ2-1,many
TGTGCCAGTAGCTCAAGTAGCACAGATACGCGGTATTTT,CASSSSSTDTRYF,.,TRBV11-3,TRBJ2-3,.
TGTGCGAGCAGCCTTCGACAGGGCACTGAAGCTTTCTTT,CASSLRQGTEAFF,TRBD1,TRBV11-2,TRBJ1-1,.
TGTGCCTGGAGTGTACTGGGACAGGGCGCAGATACGCAGTATTTT,CAWSVLGQGADTQYF,TRBD1,TRBV30,TRBJ2-3,.
TGTGCCAGCAGCACCCGGGCAGGGTTACTTCAGTTCTTC,CASSTRAGLLQFF,.,TRBV7-8,TRBJ2-1,few
TGTGCCAGCAGGGGCAGGGTTAGTGAGCAGTTCTTC,CASRGRVSEQFF,.,TRBV28,TRBJ2-1,.
TGCAGTGTTGGGGGCCCGGGAGGCACAGATGCGCAGTATTTT,CSVGGPGGTDAQYF,.,TRBV29-1,TRBJ2-3,once
TGTGCCAGCACCCCGAGACTAGCGGGAGTTAATGAGCAGTTCTTC,CASTPRLAGVNEQFF,TRBD2,TRBV6-5,TRBJ2-1,many
TGTGCCAGTAGTTACCTCGGGACTAGCACCAATGAGCAGTTCTTC,CASSYLGTSTNEQFF,TRBD2,TRBV6-5,TRBJ2-1,.
TGCAGTGCTAGAGAAACCCTGGGACAGGGGAGTTACGAGCAGTACTTC,CSARETLGQGSYEQYF,TRBD1,TRBV20-1,TRBJ2-7,.
TGTGCCAGCAGCTTGCGGACGCACGTAAGTCAGCCCCAGCATTTT,CASSLRTHVSQPQHF,.,TRBV5-6,TRBJ1-5,.
TGCGCCAGCGGCCAAGCCGGGAACACCGGGGAGCTGTTTTTT,CASGQAGNTGELFF,.,TRBV4-1,TRBJ2-2,.
TGTGCCAGCAGCCAAGCCGGACCCAGGGTGTCTGGGGCCAACGTCCTGACTTTC,CASSQAGPRVSGANVLTF,.,TRBV4-2,TRBJ2-6,many
TGCGCCAGCAGCTCTAACACAGGGAGCACAGATACGCAGTATTTT,CASSSNTGSTDTQYF,.,TRBV5-1,TRBJ2-3,.
.,CSVAGGTTYNEQSF,.,TRBV29-1,TRBJ2-1,.
TGCGCCAGCAGCCCCCGGAATAGGGTATTCGGGAAGACCCAATACTTC,CASSPRNRVFGKTQYF,.,TRBV4-1,TRBJ2-5,.
TGCGCCAGCAAAAGACGGACAGGGTCTAAAGGAAACACCATATATTTT,CASKRRTGSKGNTIYF,TRBD1,TRBV4-1,TRBJ1-3,many
TGCGCCAGCAGTCCCCAGGCGAATACGCAGTATTTT,CASSPQANTQYF,.,TRBV10-2,TRBJ2-3,few
TGTGCCAGCAGCCTACGGACTAGCGGGAGCATAGATACGCACTATTTT,CASSLRTSGSIDTHYF,TRBD2,TRBV11-2,TRBJ2-3,.
TGCGCCAGCAGCTTGGAAGGCAGGATCACAGATACGCAGTATTTT,CASSLEGRITDTQYF,.,TRBV5-1,TRBJ2-3,.
TGTGTCAGCAGCTTAGGGTTCCCGGACAGGTGGAACACTGAAGCTTTCTTT,CVSSLGFPDRWNTEAFF,TRBD1,TRBV11-3,TRBJ1-1,.
TGCGCCAGCAGCTTTTCCTATGGGGCCAACGTCCTGACTTTT,CASSFSYGANVLTF,.,TRBV5-1,TRBJ2-6,.
TGTGCCAGCAGCCAACTAGCGGGAGGAGGCACAGATACGCAGTATTTT,CASSQLAGGGTDTQYF,TRBD2,TRBV7-9,TRBJ2-3,few
TGTGCCAGCAGCTTAGGTACAGCGGGCACAGATACGCAATATTTT,CASSLGTAGTDTQYF,.,TRBV7-9,TRBJ2-3,.